The rows below give T cell receptor beta chains drawn from one sample of a study of CD8+ T cells in alopecia areata. Assay used: immunoSEQ multiplex PCR; TCRdb lists only in-frame clones, some missing. The sample lists about 110,000 clones, about 83% occurring once. The sample consisted of CD8+ T cells sorted from blood, taken at week 24, from a patient treated with tofacitinib. These receptor sequences come from a human donor with alopecia areata. Both conserved end residues are part of each CDR3. The D gene is left open where the match is weak. The size of a clone is reported for some rows only, either as once, few or many, or as a class for expanded clones.

v_gene	abundance	d_gene	j_gene	CDR3nt	CDR3aa
TRBV14	few	-	TRBJ2-4	TGTGCCAGCAGCCAAGGGGAGGACTTTTCCAAAAACATTCAGTACTTC	CASSQGEDFSKNIQYF
TRBV29-1	-	-	TRBJ2-1	TGCAGCGTTGGCGGCGCTGCGGGGGCATACAATGAGCAGTTCTTC	CSVGGAAGAYNEQFF
TRBV6-5	once	-	TRBJ2-1	TGTGCCAGCAGTTACTCGGGCAGCAACAATGAGCAGTTCTTC	CASSYSGSNNEQFF
TRBV7-2	once	-	TRBJ2-5	TGTGCCAGCAGCCCCGAGGCCCGAGGGTCTTCACAAGAGACCCAGTACTTC	CASSPEARGSSQETQYF
TRBV4-1	-	-	TRBJ2-2	TGCGCCAGCAGCCAATCGAGTGTAGGCACCGGGGAGCTGTTTTTT	CASSQSSVGTGELFF
TRBV6-5	-	-	TRBJ1-2	TGTGCCAGCAGTTACACTGACCGGGATGGCTACACCTTC	CASSYTDRDGYTF
TRBV19	few	TRBD2	TRBJ2-3	TGTGCCAGTAGGAGGGGACTAGCGGGCACAGATACGCAGTATTTT	CASRRGLAGTDTQYF
TRBV6-5	-	-	TRBJ2-1	TGTGCCAGCAGTTACCTGAGCTCCTACAATGAGCAGTTCTTC	CASSYLSSYNEQFF
TRBV6-4	few	-	TRBJ2-1	TGTGCCAGCAGTTACATGGATGAGCAGTTCTTC	CASSYMDEQFF
TRBV16	-	-	TRBJ1-1	TGTGCCAGCAGCCAATCTCGAAGGGATGAAGCTTTCTTT	CASSQSRRDEAFF
TRBV9	-	TRBD1	TRBJ2-7	TGTGCCAGCAGCTCGTCCGGGACAGGGGCTGACGAGCAGTACTTC	CASSSSGTGADEQYF
TRBV29-1	-	-	TRBJ2-7	TGCAGCGTTTCGGGGATCGGGGGGCGATCAGACGAGCAGTACTTC	CSVSGIGGRSDEQYF
TRBV14	-	-	TRBJ2-7	TGTGCCAGCAGCCCATCAAAGGGGGCCTACGAGCAGTACTTC	CASSPSKGAYEQYF
TRBV19	once	TRBD2	TRBJ2-4	TGTGCCAGTACCCGGAGTAGCGGGTCATCGAACATTCAGTACTTC	CASTRSSGSSNIQYF
TRBV10-2	few	-	TRBJ2-1	TGCGCCAGCAGCGCTGACCACAATGAGCAGTTCTTC	CASSADHNEQFF
TRBV5-4	-	TRBD2	TRBJ2-1	TGTGCCAGCAGCTGGTTAGCGGGGACGAATGAGCAGTTCTTC	CASSWLAGTNEQFF
TRBV19	-	-	TRBJ1-1	TGTGCCAGTAGCGTGACTCCTGGGAACACTGAAGCTTTCTTT	CASSVTPGNTEAFF
TRBV4-1	-	-	TRBJ2-7	TGCGCCAGCAGCCAAAACCGGGCCCGGGGGTCCGAGCAGTACTTC	CASSQNRARGSEQYF
TRBV29-1	-	TRBD2	TRBJ2-3	TGCAGCGTCCCCGGGACTAGCGGGGTCACAGATACGCAGTATTTT	CSVPGTSGVTDTQYF
TRBV27	-	-	TRBJ2-5	TGTGCCAGCAGTTTATATCAGGGTAGGGAGACCCAGTACTTC	CASSLYQGRETQYF
TRBV5-6	-	-	TRBJ1-4	TGTGCCAGCAGCCCCCTCCGGGACGGCAATGAAAAACTGTTTTTT	CASSPLRDGNEKLFF
TRBV9	-	TRBD2	TRBJ2-3	TGTGCCAGCAGCGCGAGCGGGGGGGCCTCAGATACGCAGTATTTT	CASSASGGASDTQYF
TRBV2	-	TRBD2	TRBJ2-5	TGTGCCAGTGGGGAAGGGGCGCGGGGGGGCCAAGAGACCCAGTACTTC	CASGEGARGGQETQYF
TRBV4-1	-	-	TRBJ1-3	TGCGCCAGCAGCCAGATTCTCAGGACACCTGGAAACACCATATATTTT	CASSQILRTPGNTIYF
TRBV28	once	TRBD1	TRBJ2-7	TGTGCCAGCAGTGACAGGGGGACCTACGAGCAGTACTTC	CASSDRGTYEQYF
TRBV27	once	TRBD1	TRBJ2-7	TGTGCCAGCAGTTTGGCAGGGGGATACGAGCAGTACTTC	CASSLAGGYEQYF
TRBV4-1	-	-	TRBJ2-2	TGCGCCAGCAGCCAAGATGGGGCGAACACCGGGGAGCTGTTTTTT	CASSQDGANTGELFF
TRBV7-9	-	-	TRBJ1-4	TGTGCCAGCAGCCGTTACTTGGGTCGAGCAACTAATGAAAAACTGTTTTTT	CASSRYLGRATNEKLFF
TRBV5-1	-	TRBD1	TRBJ2-3	TGCGCCAGCAGCTTTGGGACAGGGGAAACAGATACGCAGTATTTT	CASSFGTGETDTQYF
TRBV7-9	-	TRBD2	TRBJ2-4	TGTGCCAGCAGCCCGACCGGGACTAGCGACAAAAACATTCAGTACTTC	CASSPTGTSDKNIQYF
TRBV29-1	once	-	TRBJ2-4	TGCAGCGTTGGGGCAGCGATAGCCAAAAACATTCAGTACTTC	CSVGAAIAKNIQYF
TRBV15	-	-	TRBJ2-6	TGTGCCACCAGCCCCTCACCTAAGGGCTCTGGGGCCAACGTCCTGACTTTC	CATSPSPKGSGANVLTF
TRBV7-9	-	TRBD1	TRBJ1-1	TGTGCCAGCAGCTCTAGACAGGGGGCAAACACTGAAGCTTTCTTT	CASSSRQGANTEAFF
TRBV4-3	-	-	TRBJ1-1	TGCGCCAGCAGCCAAGAGGGGGATTGGGCAGCTTTCTTT	CASSQEGDWAAFF
TRBV4-2	-	TRBD2	TRBJ2-3	TGTGCCAGCAGCCAAGAGACTAGCGCTTATCTGGATACGCAGTATTTT	CASSQETSAYLDTQYF
TRBV7-6	-	-	TRBJ2-2	TGTGCCAGCAGCTTAGCTCAGGGGAGACACACCGGGGAGCTGTTTTTT	CASSLAQGRHTGELFF
TRBV5-1	-	TRBD1	TRBJ2-4	TGCGCCAGCAGAGACGTACGGGACAGGGGGCGATCCAAAAACATTCAGTACTTC	CASRDVRDRGRSKNIQYF
TRBV7-6	-	-	TRBJ2-3	TGTGCCAGCTCGCCGGGGCCGGGGACAGATACGCAGTATTTT	CASSPGPGTDTQYF
TRBV30	-	-	TRBJ2-1	TGTGCCTGGAGGGGGGGGCATGAGCAGTTCTTC	CAWRGGHEQFF
TRBV6-5	-	-	TRBJ2-1	TGTGCCAGCATCGGACTGTCAGGCGATGAGCAGTTCTTC	CASIGLSGDEQFF
TRBV5-4	-	-	TRBJ1-2	TGTGCCAGCAGCACCTGGGGGCAGTCAAGTAACTTC	CASSTWGQSSNF
TRBV4-1	-	-	TRBJ2-1	TGTGCCAGCAGCCAAGGAGTCTCTGGGGGCGGCTATGAGCAGTTCTTC	CASSQGVSGGGYEQFF
TRBV21-1	-	-	TRBJ1-2	TGTGCCAGCAGCAAAAACTTTGGTCGATGGGGCTACACCTTC	CASSKNFGRWGYTF
TRBV7-9	-	TRBD2	TRBJ2-7	TGTGCCAGCAGCTTCATTCCGGGACCGGGAGGCCACGAGCAGTACTTC	CASSFIPGPGGHEQYF
TRBV7-2	-	TRBD1	TRBJ2-5	TGTGCCGTTAGAAGTCGGGACAGGGGGAGCGAAGAGACCCAGTACTTC	CAVRSRDRGSEETQYF
TRBV29-1	-	TRBD1	TRBJ2-1	TGCAGCGTTGATGGGACAGGGACCAATGAGCAGTTCTTC	CSVDGTGTNEQFF
TRBV7-2	-	-	TRBJ2-3	TGTGCCAGCAGCTTAGTTGTGGGGGGAGGCACAGATACGCAGTATTTT	CASSLVVGGGTDTQYF
TRBV7-9	-	-	TRBJ2-3	TGTGCCAGCAGCTTAAGTCTGAATACGCAGTATTTT	CASSLSLNTQYF
TRBV7-9	-	TRBD1	TRBJ2-7	TGTGCCAGCAGCTCCACGGGACAGGGTTTCTACGAGCAGTACTTC	CASSSTGQGFYEQYF
TRBV7-6	-	TRBD1	TRBJ1-4	TGTGCCAGCAGCGCGGGGACAGACTACTCGGGTAATGAAAAACTGTTTTTT	CASSAGTDYSGNEKLFF
TRBV7-6	-	-	TRBJ2-2	TGTGCCAGCAGCACGATCGGTCCCGGGGAGCTGTTTTTT	CASSTIGPGELFF
TRBV6-5	-	TRBD2	TRBJ2-3	TGTGCCAGCAGTTACAAAGGGCTAGCGGCAGATACGCAGTATTTT	CASSYKGLAADTQYF
TRBV4-2	-	TRBD2	TRBJ2-3	TGTGCCAGCAGCCACTCACTAGCGGGGACAGATACGCAGTATTTT	CASSHSLAGTDTQYF
TRBV27	-	-	TRBJ2-7	TGTGCCAGCAGTTTGTCTAGGGCCTCCGAGCAGTACTTC	CASSLSRASEQYF
TRBV25-1	-	-	TRBJ1-1	TGTGCCAGCAGCGGCTGGGGAGGGAACACTGAAGCTTTCTTT	CASSGWGGNTEAFF